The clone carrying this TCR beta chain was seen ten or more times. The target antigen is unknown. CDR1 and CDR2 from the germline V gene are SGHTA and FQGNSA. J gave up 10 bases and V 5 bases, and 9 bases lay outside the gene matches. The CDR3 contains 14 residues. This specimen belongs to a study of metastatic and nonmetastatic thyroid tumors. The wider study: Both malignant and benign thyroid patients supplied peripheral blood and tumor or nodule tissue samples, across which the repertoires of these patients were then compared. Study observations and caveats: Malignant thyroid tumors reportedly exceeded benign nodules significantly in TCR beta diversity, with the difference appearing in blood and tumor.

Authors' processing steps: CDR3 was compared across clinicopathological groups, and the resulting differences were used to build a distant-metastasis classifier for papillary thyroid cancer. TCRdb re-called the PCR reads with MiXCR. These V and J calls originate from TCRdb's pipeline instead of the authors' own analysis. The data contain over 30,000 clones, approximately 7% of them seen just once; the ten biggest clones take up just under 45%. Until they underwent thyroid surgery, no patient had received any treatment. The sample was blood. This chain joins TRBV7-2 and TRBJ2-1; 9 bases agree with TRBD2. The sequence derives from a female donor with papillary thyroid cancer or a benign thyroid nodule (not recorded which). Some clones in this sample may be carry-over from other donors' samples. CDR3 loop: CASSRAGGQREQFF. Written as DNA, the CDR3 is TGTGCCAGCAGCCGAGCGGGAGGCCAGCGGGAGCAGTTCTTC.